This TCR beta chain was sequenced during a study of shared clonotypes between healthy human individuals. For the study at large: The people who gave samples were two women and a few men aged 18 to 49.

As concerns this clone: What it binds is not known. This may arise from a read error, as a much more abundant clone is one base away.

Study findings and constraints: It was only blood that was sampled, and tissue repertoires likely differ.

Nashville, Tennessee was home to all donors, each a Caucasian adult. Unsorted PBMC DNA was sequenced on ten immunoSEQ deep assay plates. Generated by immunoSEQ multiplex PCR, the TCRdb table keeps only in-frame clones and is missing some. The profile shows fewer than 600,000 clones, around three quarters of them singletons. V lost 10 bases and J lost 4, with 14 bases in between. The CDR3 covers 13 residues. Germline CDR1 reads SNHLY; CDR2 reads FYNNEI. The TCR was taken from a woman aged 40 to 55 in good health. Some clones in this sample may be carry-over from other donors' samples. The chain joins TRBV2 to TRBJ1-5; a weak D match, TRBD1 (6 bases). Source material: PBMCs. For the CDR3, the DNA is TGTGCCAACAGAGGGGACAATAATCAGCCCCAGCATTTT. Its protein product is CANRGDNNQPQHF.